Following are 29 T cell receptor beta chains from one sample sequenced in a study of cytomegalovirus exposure and HLA in healthy donors. It was with 60 Vbeta and 13 Jbeta primers that the PCR ran. Clones were read by immunoSEQ multiplex PCR, and TCRdb kept only the in-frame ones, dropping some. Seen here are under 70,000 clones, around two thirds observed once, and the top ten hold 15% to 20%. The material sequenced was PBMCs. The receptor source for this set is a woman in her sixties in good health and CMV-seropositive.

The chain carries TRBV27 and TRBJ2-7; 8 nucleotides agree with TRBD1. The CDR3 consists of 14 residues. Per the germline V gene, CDR1 is MNHEY and CDR2 is SMNVEV (reference sequence). Unmatched junction bases numbered 2, after V lost 4 bases and J lost 0 bases. The CDR3 DNA reads TGTGCCAGCAGTTGGGGACAGGACTCCTACGAGCAGTACTTC. Protein: CASSWGQDSYEQYF.

This clone was detected a few times. In DNA form, the CDR3 reads TGTGCCATCAGTGATCGGGGCACCGGGGAGCTGTTTTTT. It codes for CAISDRGTGELFF. This chain joins TRBV10-3 and TRBJ2-2; TRBD2 is a possible D gene (5 bases). Germline V gives CDR1 ENHRY, CDR2 SYGVKD. The ends were cut back, 3 bases at V and 4 bases at J, with 6 bases in the middle. The CDR3 consists of 13 residues.

The chain has TRBV5-4 and TRBJ1-1, with D possibly being TRBD1 (5 bases). This CDR3 has 14 residues. V was trimmed by 2 bases and J by 5 bases, leaving 13 bases between them. Germline values: CDR1 SGHNT, CDR2 YYREEE (reference sequence). The CDR3 DNA is TGTGCCAGCAGCTTCGGCAGGGAGGGGACTGAAGCTTTCTTT. This translates into CASSFGREGTEAFF.

This clone was recorded a few times. The V and J genes are TRBV6-5 and TRBJ2-2; TRBD2 might be the D (6 bases). The CDR3 contains 16 residues. Trimming took off 3 bases at V and 4 bases at J, with 15 bases between the two ends. Germline V gives CDR1 MNHEY, CDR2 SVGAGI. CDR3 region: CASSYAPQEGTGELFF. In DNA, the CDR3 is TGTGCCAGCAGTTATGCCCCCCAGGAGGGCACCGGGGAGCTGTTTTTT.

Of note for this clone: Other DNA sequences in the same sample also yield this CDR3. This chain uses TRBV7-6 with TRBJ1-6; TRBD1 matches 7 bases. Germline CDR1 SGHVS, CDR2 FNYEAQ. V shed 2 bases and J 8 bases; nucleotides not matched to a gene: 3. CDR3 length: 14 amino acids. CDR3 sequence (DNA): TGTGCCAGCAGCTTATCCAGGGGGGATTCACCCCTCCACTTT. Residues: CASSLSRGDSPLHF.

The chain carries TRBV2 and TRBJ1-2; D is perhaps TRBD1 (5 bases). V was cut by 7 bases and J by 9 bases, with 12 bases left in between. Germline V gives CDR1 SNHLY, CDR2 FYNNEI. CDR3 size: 11 residues. The CDR3 region has the DNA TGTGCCAGCACCGGGGGAGTGAGCTACACCTTC. Translation: CASTGGVSYTF.

The V gene is TRBV19, the J gene TRBJ1-5, with unresolved D. The germline gives CDR1 LNHDA, CDR2 SQIVND (reference sequence). The CDR3 runs 15 residues. V was cut by 6 bases and J by 0 bases, with 12 bases left in between. The CDR3 reads CASRWAAYSNQPQHF. As DNA, the CDR3 is TGTGCCAGTAGGTGGGCAGCATATAGCAATCAGCCCCAGCATTTT.

V and J are TRBV2 and TRBJ2-5; 8 bases match TRBD2. This CDR3 is 15 amino acids long. CDR1 is SNHLY, CDR2 FYNNEI, per germline. The J segment lost 5 bases and the V segment lost 4 bases, leaving 9 bases of the junction unmatched. The CDR3 region is CASSGFGGAWETQYF. CDR3 nucleotides: TGTGCCAGCAGTGGGTTCGGGGGGGCCTGGGAGACCCAGTACTTC.

This clone has just a few counts. The chain has TRBV5-8 and TRBJ2-7, with D perhaps matching TRBD2 (5 bases). The CDR3 runs 19 residues. With 1 base removed from V and 3 bases from J, the gap between germline ends came to 26 bases. Germline CDR1 is SGHTS and CDR2 is YDEGEE. The CDR3 region is CASSLIPGLLTLPIYEQYF. Written as DNA, the CDR3 is TGTGCCAGCAGCTTGATCCCGGGATTACTAACCCTTCCTATCTACGAGCAGTACTTC. Full variable domain (missing parts from reference TRBV5-8 and TRBJ2-7): EAGVTQSPTHLIKTRGQQATLRCSPISGHTSVYWYQQALGLGLQFLLWYDEGEERNRGNFPPRFSGRQFPNYSSELNVNALELEDSALYLCASSLIPGLLTLPIYEQYFGPGTRLTVT.

This chain joins TRBV6-5 and TRBJ2-7; D gene unclear. V was trimmed by 6 bases and J by 2 bases, leaving 11 bases between them. This CDR3 is built from 13 residues. CDR1 and CDR2 from the germline V gene are MNHEY and SVGAGI. The CDR3 nucleotides are TGTGCCAGCAGAGACACAGTAACCTACGAGCAGTACTTC. Its translation: CASRDTVTYEQYF.

This clone has only a few counts. This chain uses TRBV7-2 with TRBJ1-4; unclear D gene. V dropped 2 bases and J dropped 7 bases, with 8 bases sitting between them. The germline V gene has CDR1 SGHTA and CDR2 FQGNSA. The CDR3 contains 13 residues. CDR3 in amino acids: CASSLPPSEKLFF. CDR3 bases: TGTGCCAGCAGCTTACCCCCTTCTGAAAAACTGTTTTTT.

The genes are TRBV19 and TRBJ2-7; D is undetermined. Per germline, CDR1 LNHDA and CDR2 SQIVND (reference sequence). CDR3 size: 15 residues. V was trimmed by 5 bases and J by 3 bases, leaving 17 bases between them. Here the CDR3 reads CASSPIDVEVYEQYF. CDR3 nucleotide sequence: TGTGCCAGTAGTCCCATTGATGTAGAGGTCTACGAGCAGTACTTC.

Points on this clone: One junction end disagrees with the germline gene, perhaps due to a read error. This chain uses TRBV10-3 with TRBJ2-1, with TRBD1 matching over 9 bases. CDR3 length: 15 amino acids. The germline CDR1 and CDR2 sequences are ENHRY and SYGVKD. Here the CDR3 reads CAISELGGQGGVAVF. The CDR3 DNA reads as TGTGCCATCAGTGAGCTCGGGGGACAGGGAGGCGTAGCGGTCTTC.

The rearrangement links TRBV27 to TRBJ2-5; D is perhaps TRBD1 (5 bases). From germline, CDR1 is MNHEY and CDR2 SMNVEV (reference sequence). Trimming pared 5 bases from V and 2 bases from J, leaving 15 bases between. The CDR3 runs 15 residues. The CDR3 reads CASSPLRAGQETQYF. The DNA for the CDR3 is TGTGCCAGCAGTCCCCTCCGCGCAGGGCAAGAGACCCAGTACTTC.

J is TRBJ1-3 and V is TRBV28, with 7 bases identical to TRBD1. V lost 5 bases to trimming and J lost 4 bases; unmatched junction nucleotides: 14. This CDR3 has 17 amino acids. CDR1 MDHEN and CDR2 SYDVKM come from the germline V gene. CDR3 loop: CASSVGTAPGAGNTIYF. Written as DNA, the CDR3 is TGTGCCAGCAGTGTGGGGACAGCTCCTGGGGCAGGAAACACCATATATTTT.

V is TRBV4-1 and J is TRBJ1-4, with 8 positions matching TRBD1. The CDR3 is 17 residues long. Germline V gives CDR1 MGHRA, CDR2 YSYEKL. Unmatched junction bases numbered 11, after V lost 2 bases and J lost 6 bases. The CDR3 region has the DNA TGCGCCAGCAGCCAACCCTTCAGGGGGCCGCCTCATGAAAAACTGTTTTTT. Its translation is CASSQPFRGPPHEKLFF.

A few counts support this clone. The chain links TRBV9 to TRBJ2-1; D is possibly TRBD1 (6 bases). In germline, CDR1 is SGDLS, CDR2 YYNGEE. V lost 2 bases, J lost 10 bases, and 13 bases lay in between. This CDR3 comprises 13 residues. The CDR3, as DNA: TGTGCCAGCAGCGTTGAGTTAAGGGGGGAGCAGTTCTTC. Its protein is CASSVELRGEQFF.

This clone has a handful of counts. J is TRBJ2-2 and V is TRBV21-1; the table's D call of TRBD2 was not tested on the DNA. TRBV21-1 is described as a pseudogene. CDR3 size: 8 residues. The CDR3 protein is CASTLRVF. The CDR3, as DNA: TGTGCCAGCACCCTGCGGGTTTTT.

This clone was counted a few times. This sequence joins TRBV2 and TRBJ2-7, with D possibly matching TRBD2 (5 bases). This CDR3 comprises 13 residues. V was shortened by 10 bases and J by 5 bases, with 18 bases between the two germline ends. Germline loops: CDR1 SNHLY, CDR2 FYNNEI. The CDR3 DNA follows: TGTGCCACCACGAGGGAGATGCTCGACGAGCAGTACTTC. Amino acids: CATTREMLDEQYF.

In this sample, this clone turned up a few times. The gene calls are TRBV14 and TRBJ1-1, with D tentatively TRBD1 (5 bases). Germline V lookup: CDR1 SGHDN, CDR2 FVKESK. The CDR3 covers 17 residues. Trimming removed 6 bases from V and 3 bases from J, with 23 bases in between. The CDR3 nucleotides are TGTGCCAGCAGTCGGGGGACCCTCACTCGGGTAGACACTGAAGCTTTCTTT. The encoded protein is CASSRGTLTRVDTEAFF.

J is TRBJ1-1 and V is TRBV10-3; a possible D gene is TRBD1 (5 bases). Trimming cost V 10 bases and J 0 bases, with 12 bases left between them. Germline V gives CDR1 ENHRY, CDR2 SYGVKD. The CDR3 consists of 13 residues. The CDR3 reads CASLTGVNTEAFF. The CDR3 DNA follows: TGTGCCAGCTTAACAGGAGTGAACACTGAAGCTTTCTTT.

This clone has only a few counts. This chain uses TRBV7-2 with TRBJ1-4, with 8 bases fitting TRBD1. With V trimmed by 2 bases and J by 7 bases, 6 bases remained unmatched. Per germline, CDR1 SGHTA and CDR2 FQGNSA. The CDR3 runs to 15 residues. This CDR3 is CASSLNTGGGEKLFF. The CDR3 DNA reads TGTGCCAGCAGCTTAAACACAGGGGGAGGTGAAAAACTGTTTTTT.

This chain links TRBV7-9 with TRBJ1-2; possible D gene TRBD1, 5 bases. Trimming left V 4 bases short and J 6 bases short, with 12 bases between. Germline CDR1 and CDR2: SEHNR and FQNEAQ (reference sequence). The CDR3 covers 13 residues. The CDR3 coding sequence is TGTGCCAGCAGCTCCGGGACTCCAAATGGCTACACCTTC. Protein product: CASSSGTPNGYTF.

V usage is TRBV5-4 and J usage is TRBJ1-6, with TRBD1 as a possible D gene (5 bases). This CDR3 spans 14 amino acids. Germline V gene data show CDR1 as SGHNT and CDR2 as YYREEE (reference sequence). Trimming removed 2 bases at V and 7 bases at J, with 10 bases between. CDR3 nucleotides: TGTGCCAGCAGCTTATGGGGCAGGAATTCACCCCTCCACTTT. Translation: CASSLWGRNSPLHF.

The chain is built from TRBV4-2 and TRBJ1-6; D might be TRBD1 (6 bases). The CDR3 totals 17 residues. Trimming took off 6 bases at V and 7 bases at J, with 22 bases between the two ends. Germline CDR1 reads LGHNA; CDR2 reads YNFKEQ. The CDR3 coding sequence is TGTGCCAGCAGTCCCTTGTCCGCAGGGGATGGGAATTCACCCCTCCACTTT. Its translation: CASSPLSAGDGNSPLHF.

The rearrangement joins TRBV11-2 to TRBJ2-5; possible D gene TRBD1, 6 bases. The V gene lost 4 bases and the J gene lost 2 bases, with 17 bases spanning the gap. The germline gives CDR1 SGHAT, CDR2 FQNNGV. The CDR3 runs 16 residues. CDR3 sequence (DNA): TGTGCCAGCAGCTCCTTGAGGGGGAGAAAACAAGAGACCCAGTACTTC. This sequence encodes CASSSLRGRKQETQYF.

This clone showed up just a few times. A far bigger clonotype differs at one base, so this is likely a read error. The sample holds other DNA sequences that translate to the same CDR3. The V and J genes are TRBV5-1 and TRBJ1-1; the D gene is possibly TRBD1 (5 bases). The germline CDR1 and CDR2 sequences are SGHRS and YFSETQ. Deletions cut 4 bases from V and 0 bases from J, with 16 bases between. The CDR3 contains 16 residues. This chain's CDR3 is CASSPPGGTVNTEAFF. The CDR3 coding sequence is TGCGCCAGCAGCCCACCTGGAGGGACGGTGAACACTGAAGCTTTCTTT.

The genes are TRBV7-2 and TRBJ2-1, with 7 bases lining up with TRBD2. Germline loops: CDR1 SGHTA, CDR2 FQGNSA. The CDR3 covers 13 residues. Trimming cost V 0 bases and J 8 bases; bases outside gene matches: 1. This chain's CDR3 is CASSLAGGDEQFF. CDR3 DNA sequence: TGTGCCAGCAGCTTAGCGGGGGGGGATGAGCAGTTCTTC.

The chain couples TRBV6-1 to TRBJ1-5; 9 bases map to TRBD1. This CDR3 has 12 residues. Trimming took 8 bases from V and 7 from J; bases not matched to a gene: 3. From germline, CDR1 is MNHNS and CDR2 SASEGT. The CDR3 nucleotides are TGTGCCAGCGGACAGGGGTGGCAGCCCCAGCATTTT. This encodes CASGQGWQPQHF.